The sequence of this T cell receptor beta chain was determined in a study of CD8 T cells in Susac syndrome. The authors reverse transcribed roughly 0.5 to 1 ug RNA with random hexamers. Across 54 Vbeta and 13 Jbeta, immunoSEQ multiplex PCR amplified TCR beta CDR3. Using its own MiXCR run on the immunoSEQ multiplex PCR reads, TCRdb lists one record per CDR3 protein. The table shows some 160,000 distinct CDR3 sequences, with approximately 96% occurring only once. In germline, CDR1 is SGHTA, CDR2 FQGNSA. The V end was cut by 6 bases, the J end by 2 bases, with 13 bases between. The CDR3 extends over 14 amino acids.

V is TRBV7-2 and J is TRBJ1-2; D is ambiguous. What was sequenced was CD4+ T cells from PBMCs. This clonotype was obtained from a human donor with Susac syndrome. CDR3 sequence: CASSPTLLNYGYTF. DNA of the CDR3: TGTGCCAGCAGTCCAACCCTGCTCAACTATGGCTACACCTTC.